A selection of T cell receptor beta chains follows, all from one sample in a study of CD8 T cells in ankylosing spondylitis. TCRdb re-called the 5' RACE reads through MiXCR, storing one row per CDR3 protein. Here the sample spans 700,000 or so distinct CDR3 sequences, 15% to 20% being singletons. The source material was blood, either unsorted or a sorted T cell fraction (not recorded which). Every receptor here comes from a male donor with ankylosing spondylitis. Each CDR3 is given without its conserved first and last residue. The order of the fields is J gene, V gene, D gene, CDR3 protein. A D gene is named only where the DNA matches it firmly.

j_call: TRBJ2-3
v_call: TRBV7-9
d_call: .
cdr3_aa: ASSLNSAGTDTQY

j_call: TRBJ2-1
v_call: TRBV7-2
d_call: .
cdr3_aa: ASSQTGAVVEQF

j_call: TRBJ2-7
v_call: TRBV12-3/TRBV12-4
d_call: .
cdr3_aa: ASSFGESYEQY

j_call: TRBJ2-5
v_call: TRBV9
d_call: .
cdr3_aa: ASSAGAQETQY

j_call: TRBJ2-3
v_call: TRBV7-8
d_call: TRBD2
cdr3_aa: ASSLMWTSGSSTDTQY

j_call: TRBJ2-1
v_call: TRBV4-1
d_call: TRBD2
cdr3_aa: ASSKTGGPYNEQF

j_call: TRBJ2-3
v_call: TRBV4-1
d_call: .
cdr3_aa: ASSQDFSDYLTDTQY

j_call: TRBJ2-7
v_call: TRBV10-3
d_call: TRBD2
cdr3_aa: AIRGTSGVYEQY

j_call: TRBJ2-7
v_call: TRBV20-1
d_call: .
cdr3_aa: SARAWTGSYEQY

j_call: TRBJ1-1
v_call: TRBV29-1
d_call: TRBD1
cdr3_aa: SVAGQGGTEAF

j_call: TRBJ2-7
v_call: TRBV6-6
d_call: TRBD1
cdr3_aa: ASSPTDRAEQY

j_call: TRBJ2-5
v_call: TRBV5-1
d_call: TRBD2
cdr3_aa: ASSLDVEFGGGPQETQY

j_call: TRBJ1-1
v_call: TRBV5-1
d_call: TRBD1
cdr3_aa: ASSFRQGFNTEAF

j_call: TRBJ1-2
v_call: TRBV20-1
d_call: .
cdr3_aa: SARDRPGYGYT

j_call: TRBJ2-5
v_call: TRBV7-9
d_call: .
cdr3_aa: ASSRGQLETQY

j_call: TRBJ2-7
v_call: TRBV29-1
d_call: .
cdr3_aa: SVEDPGTTYEQY

j_call: TRBJ2-3
v_call: TRBV4-2
d_call: .
cdr3_aa: ASSPGADSKTDTQY

j_call: TRBJ2-5
v_call: TRBV27
d_call: .
cdr3_aa: ASSPLAEKTQY

j_call: TRBJ2-3
v_call: TRBV9
d_call: .
cdr3_aa: ASSVELASTDTQY

j_call: TRBJ2-1
v_call: TRBV5-4
d_call: .
cdr3_aa: ASSLWTVNYNEQF

j_call: TRBJ1-3
v_call: TRBV7-9
d_call: .
cdr3_aa: ASSGYSGNTIY

j_call: TRBJ2-2
v_call: TRBV29-1
d_call: .
cdr3_aa: SVRERMNTGELF

j_call: TRBJ2-7
v_call: TRBV6-1
d_call: TRBD2
cdr3_aa: ASSRVGDGGAYEQY

j_call: TRBJ2-1
v_call: TRBV10-3
d_call: .
cdr3_aa: AISEIRPGNEQF

j_call: TRBJ2-2
v_call: TRBV20-1
d_call: .
cdr3_aa: SARDGVGELF

j_call: TRBJ2-3
v_call: TRBV10-3
d_call: .
cdr3_aa: AISDGGGVSDTQY

j_call: TRBJ2-2
v_call: TRBV27
d_call: .
cdr3_aa: ASSGSGVTGELF

j_call: TRBJ1-1
v_call: TRBV25-1
d_call: .
cdr3_aa: ASSDPGTSNTEAF

j_call: TRBJ2-1
v_call: TRBV5-1
d_call: TRBD1
cdr3_aa: ASTPGDRAYNEQF

j_call: TRBJ2-3
v_call: TRBV5-1
d_call: .
cdr3_aa: ASSLGLGSTYDTQY

j_call: TRBJ2-1
v_call: TRBV5-6
d_call: TRBD2
cdr3_aa: ASSGGLAGYNEQF

j_call: TRBJ2-7
v_call: TRBV20-1
d_call: TRBD1
cdr3_aa: SAIPGQGGEQY

j_call: TRBJ2-7
v_call: TRBV29-1
d_call: TRBD1
cdr3_aa: SVDRGYEQY

j_call: TRBJ2-4
v_call: TRBV6-2/TRBV6-3
d_call: TRBD2
cdr3_aa: ASVGAGRVPNIQY

j_call: TRBJ2-1
v_call: TRBV18
d_call: TRBD1
cdr3_aa: ASTPGQGMDEQF

j_call: TRBJ1-6
v_call: TRBV6-5
d_call: TRBD1
cdr3_aa: ASSYSPGQGASYNSPLH

j_call: TRBJ2-2
v_call: TRBV12-3/TRBV12-4
d_call: .
cdr3_aa: ASSAQAALSTGELF

j_call: TRBJ2-2
v_call: TRBV7-3
d_call: .
cdr3_aa: ASSPSAGTGELF

j_call: TRBJ2-2
v_call: TRBV3-1
d_call: TRBD2
cdr3_aa: ASGRASGELF

j_call: TRBJ2-6
v_call: TRBV5-1
d_call: .
cdr3_aa: ASSLGSLGNSGANVLT

j_call: TRBJ2-3
v_call: TRBV12-3/TRBV12-4
d_call: .
cdr3_aa: ASSSRDPDTQY

j_call: TRBJ2-5
v_call: TRBV3-1
d_call: TRBD1
cdr3_aa: ASSISGTGETQY

j_call: TRBJ1-1
v_call: TRBV4-1
d_call: .
cdr3_aa: ASSPSGRVSTEAF

j_call: TRBJ1-1
v_call: TRBV2
d_call: .
cdr3_aa: ASSVGSGSLF

j_call: TRBJ1-4
v_call: TRBV20-1
d_call: .
cdr3_aa: SANLRGFNEKLF

j_call: TRBJ2-7
v_call: TRBV5-1
d_call: .
cdr3_aa: ASSRGGLGRYEQY

j_call: TRBJ1-2
v_call: TRBV7-9
d_call: .
cdr3_aa: ASRDNYGYT